These T cell receptor beta chains were read from a single sample in a study of cytomegalovirus exposure and HLA in healthy donors. Libraries were prepared by immunoSEQ multiplex PCR; TCRdb keeps only in-frame clonotypes and omits some of them. The sample contains tens of thousands of clones, around 80% of which appear only once. The material sequenced was PBMCs. The receptors shown here come from a man under 40 in good health and CMV-seronegative. Both conserved end residues are part of each CDR3. D genes are given only for firm matches. Rows give clone size only sometimes, using once, few, many, or a class for an expanded clone.

clone_size | j_call | d_call | v_call | cdr3_nt | cdr3_aa
. | TRBJ1-6 | TRBD1 | TRBV19 | TGTGCCAGTAGTTTCAGGGGGAATTCACCCCTCCACTTT | CASSFRGNSPLHF
. | TRBJ2-1 | TRBD2 | TRBV2 | TGTGCCAGCAGTGACGGGGGGACTAGCGGGGGAAGGGATGAGCAGTTCTTC | CASSDGGTSGGRDEQFF
. | TRBJ1-2 | . | TRBV27 | TGTGCCAGCAGTTTATCTGGTAGTCTAGGCTACACCTTC | CASSLSGSLGYTF
. | TRBJ1-2 | TRBD1 | TRBV10-3 | TGTGCCATCAGTGCAAGACAGGGCGAACTCGAGTTCTATGGCTACACCTTC | CAISARQGELEFYGYTF
. | TRBJ2-7 | . | TRBV5-1 | TGCGCCAGCAGCTTGGGAACCGGGACACCCATTTTCGAGCAGTACTTC | CASSLGTGTPIFEQYF
. | TRBJ1-5 | . | TRBV18 | TGTGCCAGCTCACTCGCGGATCAGCCCCAGCATTTT | CASSLADQPQHF
. | TRBJ1-1 | . | TRBV11-3 | TGTGCCAGCAGTCGGGGGAGCGCTGAGGCTTTCTTT | CASSRGSAEAFF
. | TRBJ1-5 | TRBD1 | TRBV27 | TGTGCCAGCAGTTTATCAGGGGGCCATCAGCCCCAGCATTTT | CASSLSGGHQPQHF
. | TRBJ2-7 | TRBD1 | TRBV5-4 | TGTGCCAGCTGCCCCCCCCGGACAGGGCTCAACGAGCAGTACTTC | CASCPPRTGLNEQYF
few | TRBJ1-2 | TRBD1 | TRBV7-2 | TGTGCCAGCAGCCAAGGGACAGGGGCGCACTATGGCTACACCTTC | CASSQGTGAHYGYTF
. | TRBJ1-1 | . | TRBV30 | TGTGCCTGGAGTGTACGTTGGGGCCGGGACACTGAAGCTTTCTTT | CAWSVRWGRDTEAFF
. | TRBJ2-2 | TRBD2 | TRBV5-1 | TGCGCCAGCAGCTTGTCTAGCGGGGTCGGCGGGGAGCTGTTTTTT | CASSLSSGVGGELFF
. | TRBJ2-7 | . | TRBV19 | TGTGCCAGTACGGACAGTGACGAGCAGTACTTC | CASTDSDEQYF
. | TRBJ1-1 | TRBD1 | TRBV7-3 | TGTGCCAGCAGCTTACCTGGACAGGGGTACACTGAAGCTTTCTTT | CASSLPGQGYTEAFF
medium-sized | TRBJ1-1 | . | TRBV2 | TGTGCCAGCAGGGCGGGGGCACTGGCTTTCTTT | CASRAGALAFF
. | TRBJ1-2 | . | TRBV7-2 | TGTGCCAGCAGCCCGGGGCAGGGGAACTATGGCTACACCTTC | CASSPGQGNYGYTF
. | TRBJ1-1 | TRBD1 | TRBV10-3 | TGTGCCACCTCCCGGGTCCAGGGGGACACTGAAGCTTTCTTT | CATSRVQGDTEAFF
. | TRBJ1-4 | TRBD1 | TRBV7-9 | TGTGCCAGCAGCGACTTGGACAGGGCTAGTGAAAAACTGTTTTTT | CASSDLDRASEKLFF
. | TRBJ1-1 | TRBD1 | TRBV2 | TGTGCCAGCAGTGTTTCTGGGACAGGGGGCCGCGACACTGAAGCTTTCTTT | CASSVSGTGGRDTEAFF
. | TRBJ2-5 | TRBD1 | TRBV6-1 | TGTGCCAGCACCCCCCGACAGGGGCACCAAGAGACCCAGTACTTC | CASTPRQGHQETQYF
. | TRBJ2-1 | TRBD1 | TRBV19 | TGTGCCAGTAGTACGGGACAGCAGTACAATGAGCAGTTCTTC | CASSTGQQYNEQFF
. | TRBJ2-3 | TRBD1 | TRBV13 | TGTGCCAGCAGCTTTCGGACAGGGTATGATACGCAGTATTTT | CASSFRTGYDTQYF
. | TRBJ2-5 | . | TRBV15 | TGTGCCACCAGCAGAGTGGGGCAGCTGTACCAAGAGACCCAGTACTTC | CATSRVGQLYQETQYF
. | TRBJ2-7 | TRBD2 | TRBV15 | TGTGCCACCAGCAGAGACCCTCATAGCGGGGGGAGCTCCTACGAGCAGTACTTC | CATSRDPHSGGSSYEQYF
. | TRBJ1-2 | . | TRBV27 | TGTGCCAGCAGCCCGGGTGGGGCAGGGGCCTATGGCTACACCTTC | CASSPGGAGAYGYTF
few | TRBJ2-5 | . | TRBV9 | TGTGCCAGCAGCCCGAAGGGGTCTAGCGAGATATTTCAAGAGACCCAGTACTTC | CASSPKGSSEIFQETQYF
. | TRBJ1-1 | TRBD1 | TRBV5-4 | TGTGCCAGCAGCACTACAGGGGGTGTCACTGAAGCTTTCTTT | CASSTTGGVTEAFF